This T cell receptor beta chain was sequenced during a study of yellow fever vaccine responses in identical twins (dated by TCRdb to 2017 to 2018). Regarding the study in general: The study precisely tracked vaccine-responding T cell clones in identical twins.

As concerns this clonotype: It lacks a known antigen. No base-level quality is on record; no much larger clone is a single base apart.

A distance of 8 bases separates the germline ends of V and J, which lose 2 bases and 5 bases respectively. The germline V gene specifies SNHLY as CDR1 and FYNNEI as CDR2. The CDR3 spans 13 residues, from the cysteine through the phenylalanine. This entry keeps only the CDR3 DNA: 39 bases, framed from base 1. Results and caveats for the whole study, not just this receptor: According to the authors, the vaccine-induced T cell response in identical twins seemed to be partly convergent and partly specific to each individual.

Libraries were made using RT-PCR. Sequencing was carried out with an Illumina HiSeq 2500. TCRdb redid the processing of the public reads, applying fastp at Q25 and MiXCR, and retained in-frame beta chains. All rows with the same CDR3 protein become a single entry with the most common DNA and genes. A total of 30,000 to 35,000 distinct CDR3 sequences appear in this sample, 50% to 75% of them only once. About 4.5% of the sample is taken by the ten largest. This specimen was T cells from blood (PBMCs), unsorted or a sorted subset (not recorded which), taken before or after yellow fever vaccination (not recorded which). The receptor was derived from a woman in her late teens or twenties who received the yellow fever vaccine. Donor details come from another sample of the same person, matched by shared clones. The chain is assembled from TRBV2 and TRBJ2-3, with the D gene uncertain. The sequence in DNA is TGTGCCAGCAGTGAAATCCCTAGAGATACGCAGTATTTT. This sequence encodes CASSEIPRDTQYF.